This T cell receptor (beta chain) is from a study of blood T cell repertoires in COVID-19. Looking at the study overall: Samples representing acute and convalescent COVID-19 were sourced from the United States, Italy and Spain. Sample material is recorded as cDNA or gDNA derived from T cells, B-cell-depleted T cells, or PBMCs.

Trimming took 6 bases from V and 4 from J; bases not matched to a gene: 6. There are 15 residues in the CDR3. Per germline, CDR1 MNHEY and CDR2 SMNVEV (reference sequence). Methods used by the authors: By means of reference gene primer amplification, nucleated cell counts were estimated. Method: immunoSEQ multiplex PCR; TCRdb's copy keeps in-frame clones and lacks some. That table is the source of V, J and clone size, and D and trimming were worked out from the DNA. This table has 70,000 or so clones, roughly 90% appearing once. Sequencing was carried out using peripheral blood. The chain has TRBV27 and TRBJ1-6; TRBD1 agrees at 7 bases. The receptor was isolated from a man in his forties or fifties with acute or convalescent COVID-19. For the CDR3, the DNA is TGTGCCAGCAGCCCCGGGACAGCATATAATTCACCCCTCCACTTT. Its translation is CASSPGTAYNSPLHF.